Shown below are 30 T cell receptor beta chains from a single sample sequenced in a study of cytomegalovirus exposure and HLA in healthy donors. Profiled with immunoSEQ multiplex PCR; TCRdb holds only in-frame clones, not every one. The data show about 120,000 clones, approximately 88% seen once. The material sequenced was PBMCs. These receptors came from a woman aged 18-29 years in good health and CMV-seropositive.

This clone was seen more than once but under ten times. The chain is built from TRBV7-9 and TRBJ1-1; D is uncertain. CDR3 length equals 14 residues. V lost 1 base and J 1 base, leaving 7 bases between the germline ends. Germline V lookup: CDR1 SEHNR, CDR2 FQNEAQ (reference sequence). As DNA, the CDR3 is TGTGCCAGCAGCTTAGTCCTCGGGAACACTGAAGCTTTCTTT. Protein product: CASSLVLGNTEAFF.

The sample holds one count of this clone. The CDR3 sequence: CASSLRPPGQTNTEAFF. The CDR3 DNA follows: TGTGCCAGCAGCCTGCGACCACCGGGACAGACGAACACTGAAGCTTTCTTT. The J gene is TRBJ1-1, the V gene TRBV5-5; 7 nucleotides agree with TRBD1. The trim removed 4 bases at V and 1 base at J, leaving 13 bases unmatched. There are 17 residues in the CDR3. CDR1 and CDR2 (germline): SGHKS, YYEKEE (reference sequence). Drawing the rest from reference TRBV5-5 and TRBJ1-1, the complete variable domain is DAGVTQSPTHLIKTRGQQVTLRCSPISGHKSVSWYQQVLGQGPQFIFQYYEKEERGRGNFPDRFSARQFPNYSSELNVNALLLGDSALYLCASSLRPPGQTNTEAFFGQGTRLTVV.

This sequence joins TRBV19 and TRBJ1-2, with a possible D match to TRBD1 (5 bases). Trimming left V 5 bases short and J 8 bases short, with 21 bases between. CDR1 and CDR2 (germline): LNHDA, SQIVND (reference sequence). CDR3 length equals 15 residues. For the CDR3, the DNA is TGTGCCAGTAGTCTCGACAGATCCGACCTGGGGGGCTACACCTTC. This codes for CASSLDRSDLGGYTF. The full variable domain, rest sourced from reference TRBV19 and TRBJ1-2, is DGGITQSPKYLFRKEGQNVTLSCEQNLNHDAMYWYRQDPGQGLRLIYYSQIVNDFQKGDIAEGYSVSREKKESFPLTVTSAQKNPTAFYLCASSLDRSDLGGYTFGSGTRLTVV.

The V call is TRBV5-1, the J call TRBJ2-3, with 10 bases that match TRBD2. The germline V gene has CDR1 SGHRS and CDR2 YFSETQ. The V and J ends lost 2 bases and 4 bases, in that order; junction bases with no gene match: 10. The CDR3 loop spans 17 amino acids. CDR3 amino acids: CASSLVASGSIADTQYF. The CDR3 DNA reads TGCGCCAGCAGCTTAGTGGCTAGCGGGAGTATAGCAGATACGCAGTATTTT.

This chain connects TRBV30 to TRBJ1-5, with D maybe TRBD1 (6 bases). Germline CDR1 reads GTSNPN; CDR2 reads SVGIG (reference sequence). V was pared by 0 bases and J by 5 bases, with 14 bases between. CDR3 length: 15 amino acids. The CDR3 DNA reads TGTGCCTGGAGTGTAGGGGGGGGCGCCTATCAGCCCCAGCATTTT. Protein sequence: CAWSVGGGAYQPQHF.

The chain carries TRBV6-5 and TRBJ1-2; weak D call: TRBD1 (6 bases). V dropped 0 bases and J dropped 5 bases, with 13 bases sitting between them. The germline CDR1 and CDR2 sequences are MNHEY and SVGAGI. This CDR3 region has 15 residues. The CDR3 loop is CASSYSRTAMYGYTF. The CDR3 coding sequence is TGTGCCAGCAGTTACTCCCGGACAGCCATGTATGGCTACACCTTC.

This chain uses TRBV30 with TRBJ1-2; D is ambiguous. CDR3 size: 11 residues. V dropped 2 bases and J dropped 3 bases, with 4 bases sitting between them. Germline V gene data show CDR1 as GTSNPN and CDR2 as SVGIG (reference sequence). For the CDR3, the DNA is TGTGCCTGGAGTCGTTACTATGGCTACACCTTC. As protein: CAWSRYYGYTF.

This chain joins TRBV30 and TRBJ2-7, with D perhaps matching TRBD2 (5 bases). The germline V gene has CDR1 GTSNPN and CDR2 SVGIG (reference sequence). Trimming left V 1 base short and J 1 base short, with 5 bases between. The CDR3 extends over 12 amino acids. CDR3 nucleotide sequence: TGTGCCTGGAGTGGGACTTCCTACGAGCAGTACTTC. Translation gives CAWSGTSYEQYF.

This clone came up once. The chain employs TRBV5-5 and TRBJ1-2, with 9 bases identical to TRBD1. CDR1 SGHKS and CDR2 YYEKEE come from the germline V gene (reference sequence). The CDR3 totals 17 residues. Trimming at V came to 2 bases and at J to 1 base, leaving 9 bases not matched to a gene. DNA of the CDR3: TGTGCCAGCAGCTTAATCCTCCCGACAGGGGGTAACTATGGCTACACCTTC. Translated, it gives CASSLILPTGGNYGYTF.

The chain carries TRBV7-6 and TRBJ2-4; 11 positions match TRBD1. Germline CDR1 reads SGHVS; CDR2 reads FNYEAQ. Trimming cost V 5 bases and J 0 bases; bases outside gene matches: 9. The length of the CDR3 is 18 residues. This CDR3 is CASSPTDRGRGAKNIQYF. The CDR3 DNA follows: TGTGCCAGCAGCCCAACGGACAGGGGGCGCGGAGCCAAAAACATTCAGTACTTC.

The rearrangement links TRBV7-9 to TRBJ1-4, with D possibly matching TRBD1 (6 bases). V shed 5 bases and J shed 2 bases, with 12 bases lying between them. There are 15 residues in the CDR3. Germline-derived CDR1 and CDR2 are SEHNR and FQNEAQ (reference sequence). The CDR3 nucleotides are TGTGCCAGCAGCCAGGGGTTGGGGACTAATGAAAAACTGTTTTTT. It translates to CASSQGLGTNEKLFF.

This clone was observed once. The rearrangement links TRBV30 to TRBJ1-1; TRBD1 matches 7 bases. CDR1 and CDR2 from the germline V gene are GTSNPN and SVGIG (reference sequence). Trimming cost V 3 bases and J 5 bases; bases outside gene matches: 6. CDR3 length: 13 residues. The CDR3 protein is CAWSRQGWTEAFF. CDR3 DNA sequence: TGTGCCTGGAGCCGACAGGGATGGACTGAAGCTTTCTTT. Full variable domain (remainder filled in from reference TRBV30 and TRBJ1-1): SQTIHQWPATLVQPVGSPLSLECTVEGTSNPNLYWYRQAAGRGLQLLFYSVGIGQISSEVPQNLSASRPQDRQFILSSKKLLLSDSGFYLCAWSRQGWTEAFFGQGTRLTVV.

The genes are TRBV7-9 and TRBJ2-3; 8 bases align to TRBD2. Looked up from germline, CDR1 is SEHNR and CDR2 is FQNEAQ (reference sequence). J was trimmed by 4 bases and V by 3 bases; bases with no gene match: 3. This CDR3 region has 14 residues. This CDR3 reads CASSFSGVADTQYF. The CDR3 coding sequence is TGTGCCAGCAGCTTTAGCGGGGTGGCAGATACGCAGTATTTT. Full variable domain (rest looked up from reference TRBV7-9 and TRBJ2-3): DTGVSQNPRHKITKRGQNVTFRCDPISEHNRLYWYRQTLGQGPEFLTYFQNEAQLEKSRLLSDRFSAERPKGSFSTLEIQRTEQGDSAMYLCASSFSGVADTQYFGPGTRLTVL.

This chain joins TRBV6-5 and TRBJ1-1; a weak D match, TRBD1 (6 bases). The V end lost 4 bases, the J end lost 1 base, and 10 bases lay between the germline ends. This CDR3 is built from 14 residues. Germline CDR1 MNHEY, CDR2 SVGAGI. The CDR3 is CASSLTGANTEAFF. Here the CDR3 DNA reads TGTGCCAGCAGTTTGACAGGTGCGAACACTGAAGCTTTCTTT.

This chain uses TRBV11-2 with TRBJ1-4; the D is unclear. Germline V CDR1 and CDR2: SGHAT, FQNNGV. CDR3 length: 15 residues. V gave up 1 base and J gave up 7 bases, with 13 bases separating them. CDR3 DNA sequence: TGTGCCAGCAGCTTAGGACGAGGAATTGGTGAAAAACTGTTTTTT. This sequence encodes CASSLGRGIGEKLFF.

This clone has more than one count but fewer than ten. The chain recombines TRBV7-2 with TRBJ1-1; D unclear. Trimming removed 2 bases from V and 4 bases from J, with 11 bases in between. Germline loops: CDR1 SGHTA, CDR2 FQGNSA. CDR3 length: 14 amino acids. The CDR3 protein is CASSLTVSGTEAFF. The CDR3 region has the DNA TGTGCCAGCAGCTTAACGGTTTCCGGCACTGAAGCTTTCTTT.

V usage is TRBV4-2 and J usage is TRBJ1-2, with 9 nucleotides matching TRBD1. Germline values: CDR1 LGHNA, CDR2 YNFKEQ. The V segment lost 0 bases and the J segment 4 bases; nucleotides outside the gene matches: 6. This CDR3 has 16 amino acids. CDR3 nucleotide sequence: TGTGCCAGCAGCCAAGAACAGGGGGCAGATTTCTATGGCTACACCTTC. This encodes CASSQEQGADFYGYTF.

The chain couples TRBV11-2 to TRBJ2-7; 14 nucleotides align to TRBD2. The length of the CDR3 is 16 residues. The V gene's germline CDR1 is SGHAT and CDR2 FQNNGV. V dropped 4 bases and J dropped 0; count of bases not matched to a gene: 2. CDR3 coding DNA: TGTGCCAGCAGCTGGGGGACTAGCGGGAGCTCCTACGAGCAGTACTTC. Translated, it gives CASSWGTSGSSYEQYF.

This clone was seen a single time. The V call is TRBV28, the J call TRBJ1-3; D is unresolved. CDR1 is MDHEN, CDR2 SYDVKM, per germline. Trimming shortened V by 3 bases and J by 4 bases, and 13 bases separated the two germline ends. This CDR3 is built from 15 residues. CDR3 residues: CASSLERIIGNTIYF. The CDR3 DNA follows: TGTGCCAGCAGTTTGGAGCGAATAATCGGAAACACCATATATTTT.

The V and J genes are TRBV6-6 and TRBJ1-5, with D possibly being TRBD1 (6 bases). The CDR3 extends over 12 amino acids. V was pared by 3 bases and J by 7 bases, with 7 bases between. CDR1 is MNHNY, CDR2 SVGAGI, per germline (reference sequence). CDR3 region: CASSYGGQPQHF. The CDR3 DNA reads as TGTGCCAGCAGTTATGGGGGCCAGCCCCAGCATTTT.

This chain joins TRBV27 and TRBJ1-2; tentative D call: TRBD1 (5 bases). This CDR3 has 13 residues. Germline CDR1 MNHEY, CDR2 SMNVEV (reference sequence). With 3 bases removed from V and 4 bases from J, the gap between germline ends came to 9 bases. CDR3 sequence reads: CASSFGQGYGYTF. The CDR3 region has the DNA TGTGCCAGCAGTTTTGGGCAGGGCTATGGCTACACCTTC.

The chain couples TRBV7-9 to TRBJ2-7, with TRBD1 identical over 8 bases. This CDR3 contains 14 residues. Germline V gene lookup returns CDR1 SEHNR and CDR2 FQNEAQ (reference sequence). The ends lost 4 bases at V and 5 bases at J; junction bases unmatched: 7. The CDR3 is CASSSRTGTHEQYF. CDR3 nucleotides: TGTGCCAGCAGCTCCCGGACAGGGACGCACGAGCAGTACTTC.

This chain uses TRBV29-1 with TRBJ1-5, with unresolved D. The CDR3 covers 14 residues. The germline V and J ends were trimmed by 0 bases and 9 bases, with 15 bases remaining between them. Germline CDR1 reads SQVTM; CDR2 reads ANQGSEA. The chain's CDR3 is CSVEENGSFGPQHF. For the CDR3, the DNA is TGCAGCGTTGAAGAGAACGGGAGTTTTGGGCCCCAGCATTTT.

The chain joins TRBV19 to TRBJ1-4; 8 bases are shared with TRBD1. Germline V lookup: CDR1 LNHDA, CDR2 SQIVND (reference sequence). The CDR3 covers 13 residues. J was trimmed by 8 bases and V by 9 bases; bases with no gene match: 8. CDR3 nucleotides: TGTGCCAGCCGGGACAGGCCGGGGGAAAAACTGTTTTTT. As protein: CASRDRPGEKLFF. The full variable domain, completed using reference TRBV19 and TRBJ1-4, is DGGITQSPKYLFRKEGQNVTLSCEQNLNHDAMYWYRQDPGQGLRLIYYSQIVNDFQKGDIAEGYSVSREKKESFPLTVTSAQKNPTAFYLCASRDRPGEKLFFGSGTQLSVL.

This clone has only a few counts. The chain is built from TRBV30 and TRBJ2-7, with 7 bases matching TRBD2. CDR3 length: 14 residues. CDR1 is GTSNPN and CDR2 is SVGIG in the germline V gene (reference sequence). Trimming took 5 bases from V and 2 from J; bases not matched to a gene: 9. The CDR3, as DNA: TGTGCCTGGGGAGCGGGACTAAGTCCCTACGAGCAGTACTTC. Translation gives CAWGAGLSPYEQYF. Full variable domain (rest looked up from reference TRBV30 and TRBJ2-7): SQTIHQWPATLVQPVGSPLSLECTVEGTSNPNLYWYRQAAGRGLQLLFYSVGIGQISSEVPQNLSASRPQDRQFILSSKKLLLSDSGFYLCAWGAGLSPYEQYFGPGTRLTVT.

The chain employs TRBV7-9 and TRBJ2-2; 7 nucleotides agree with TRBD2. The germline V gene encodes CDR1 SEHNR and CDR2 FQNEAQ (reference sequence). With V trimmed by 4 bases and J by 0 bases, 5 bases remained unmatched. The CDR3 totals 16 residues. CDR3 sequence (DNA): TGTGCCAGCAGCTCTGCAGGGAGGGCGAACACCGGGGAGCTGTTTTTT. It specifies CASSSAGRANTGELFF.

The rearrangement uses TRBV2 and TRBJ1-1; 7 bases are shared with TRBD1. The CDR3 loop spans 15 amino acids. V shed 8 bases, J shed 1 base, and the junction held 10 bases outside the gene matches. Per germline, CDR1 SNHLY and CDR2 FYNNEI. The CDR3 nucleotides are TGTGCCAGCCAGGGACAGCAACGCCCGAACACTGAAGCTTTCTTT. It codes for CASQGQQRPNTEAFF.

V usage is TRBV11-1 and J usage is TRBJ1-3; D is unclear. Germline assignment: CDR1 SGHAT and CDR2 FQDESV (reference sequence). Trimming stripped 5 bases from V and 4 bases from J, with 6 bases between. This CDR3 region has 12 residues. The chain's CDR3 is CASSRHGNTIYF. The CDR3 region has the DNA TGTGCCAGCAGCCGACACGGAAACACCATATATTTT.

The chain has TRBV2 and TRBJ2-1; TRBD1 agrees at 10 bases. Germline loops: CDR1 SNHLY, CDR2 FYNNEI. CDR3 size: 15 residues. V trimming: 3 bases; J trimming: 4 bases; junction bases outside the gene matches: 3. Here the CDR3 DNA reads TGTGCCAGCAGTGAGACAGGGGGCAGGTACAATGAGCAGTTCTTC. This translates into CASSETGGRYNEQFF. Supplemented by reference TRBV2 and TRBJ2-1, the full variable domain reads EPEVTQTPSHQVTQMGQEVILRCVPISNHLYFYWYRQILGQKVEFLVSFYNNEISEKSEIFDDQFSVERPDGSNFTLKIRSTKLEDSAMYFCASSETGGRYNEQFFGPGTRLTVL.

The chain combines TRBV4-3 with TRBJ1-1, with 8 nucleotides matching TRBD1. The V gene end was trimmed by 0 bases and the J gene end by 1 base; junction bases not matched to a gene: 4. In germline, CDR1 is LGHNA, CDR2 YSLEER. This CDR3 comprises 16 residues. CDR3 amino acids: CASSQEVDRGNTEAFF. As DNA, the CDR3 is TGCGCCAGCAGCCAAGAAGTAGACAGGGGGAACACTGAAGCTTTCTTT.